The rows below give T cell receptor beta chains drawn from one sample of a study of neurological immune-mediated disorders. TCRdb reprocessed the 5' RACE reads with MiXCR, giving one entry per CDR3 protein. Of tens of thousands of distinct CDR3 sequences in the sample, about 7% were seen once. Specimen: CD4+ T cells from blood. Receptor source: a man in his forties or fifties in good health. Both conserved end residues are part of each CDR3. D genes are given only for firm matches. Size is stated for part of the rows, as once, few or many counts, or as a class when the clone is expanded.

D: TRBD1; J: TRBJ1-5; V: TRBV6-5; size: many; DNA: TGTGCCAGCAGCCCCGGGACAGTTAGCAATCAGCCCCAGCATTTT; CDR3: CASSPGTVSNQPQHF
D: .; J: TRBJ1-6; V: TRBV10-3; size: many; DNA: TGTGCCATCAGTGGGGACGGTGGTTCACCCCTCCACTTT; CDR3: CAISGDGGSPLHF
D: TRBD2; J: TRBJ2-3; V: TRBV4-1; size: many; DNA: TGCGCCAGCAGCCAGGGACTAGCGGGAGATGCAGATACGCAGTATTTT; CDR3: CASSQGLAGDADTQYF
D: TRBD2; J: TRBJ2-1; V: TRBV20-1; size: many; DNA: TGCAGTGCTCCTGACACGAGCGGGAGCTCCTACAATGAGCAGTTCTTC; CDR3: CSAPDTSGSSYNEQFF
D: TRBD2; J: TRBJ2-5; V: TRBV3-1; size: many; DNA: TGTGCCAGCAGCCACGAACTAGCGAGAGAGACCCAGTACTTC; CDR3: CASSHELARETQYF
D: .; J: TRBJ2-5; V: TRBV18; size: many; DNA: TGTGCCAGCTCTATAATCAAAGAGACCCAGTACTTC; CDR3: CASSIIKETQYF
D: .; J: TRBJ1-6; V: TRBV5-1; size: many; DNA: TGCGCCAGCAGGTTGAGTGTAGGGGAACGATCACCCCTCCACTTT; CDR3: CASRLSVGERSPLHF
D: .; J: TRBJ2-7; V: TRBV21-1; size: many; DNA: TGTGCCAGCACCCTAACGCGGGAGGAGGGCTCCTACGAGCAGTACTTC; CDR3: CASTLTREEGSYEQYF
D: .; J: TRBJ1-2; V: TRBV18; size: many; DNA: TGTGCCAGCTCACTATCTGGACGGAACTATGGCTACACCTTC; CDR3: CASSLSGRNYGYTF
D: .; J: TRBJ2-7; V: TRBV28; size: many; DNA: TGTGCCACCCGCCGGGACAAACCCTCCTACGAGCAGTACTTC; CDR3: CATRRDKPSYEQYF
D: .; J: TRBJ2-3; V: TRBV7-2; size: many; DNA: TGTGCCAGCAGCTTCCACTGGCCCGAGGGGGGAGATACGCAGTATTTT; CDR3: CASSFHWPEGGDTQYF
D: .; J: TRBJ1-5; V: TRBV10-3; size: many; DNA: TGTGCCATCAGTGAGCTTCCCAACCAGCCCCAGCATTTT; CDR3: CAISELPNQPQHF
D: .; J: TRBJ1-1; V: TRBV5-4; size: .; DNA: TGTGCCAGCAGCTTACAGGGATTACGAAGGAACACTGAAGCTTTCTTT; CDR3: CASSLQGLRRNTEAFF
D: .; J: TRBJ2-7; V: TRBV20-1; size: many; DNA: TGCAGTGCTAGAGATCCAGGTTCCCTGAGCGAGCAGTACTTC; CDR3: CSARDPGSLSEQYF
D: .; J: TRBJ2-7; V: TRBV11-2; size: many; DNA: TGTGCCAGCAGCCACCGGGACACAGGCTCCTACGAGCAGTACTTC; CDR3: CASSHRDTGSYEQYF
D: .; J: TRBJ2-1; V: TRBV20-1; size: .; DNA: TGCAGTGCTAGAGGTGAGGGCGGCTCCTACAATGAGCAGTTCTTC; CDR3: CSARGEGGSYNEQFF
D: .; J: TRBJ1-4; V: TRBV5-5; size: many; DNA: TGTGCCAGCAGCTTACAGGGAGAGAGGGGAAAACTGTTTTTT; CDR3: CASSLQGERGKLFF
D: .; J: TRBJ2-2; V: TRBV7-2; size: many; DNA: TGTGCCAGCAGCTCCAAGGCTGGGGGCACCGGGGAGCTGTTTTTT; CDR3: CASSSKAGGTGELFF
D: .; J: TRBJ1-2; V: TRBV7-2; size: many; DNA: TGTGCCAGCAGCCCGATCGCGGGCGGCTACACCTTC; CDR3: CASSPIAGGYTF
D: .; J: TRBJ2-7; V: TRBV28; size: many; DNA: TGTGCCAGCAGGGGAGGCACAGGGGCGCAGTACTTC; CDR3: CASRGGTGAQYF
D: TRBD1; J: TRBJ2-7; V: TRBV6-6; size: many; DNA: TGTGCCAGCGGGAGGACAGGGAGCTCCTACGAGCAGTACTTC; CDR3: CASGRTGSSYEQYF
D: .; J: TRBJ1-4; V: TRBV7-9; size: many; DNA: TGTGCCAGCAGCGACCGTGGCCACAATGAAAAACTGTTTTTT; CDR3: CASSDRGHNEKLFF
D: .; J: TRBJ2-7; V: TRBV7-2; size: many; DNA: TGTGCCAGCAGCTTAGTTGACGGGAACTCCTACGAGCAGTACTTC; CDR3: CASSLVDGNSYEQYF
D: .; J: TRBJ1-5; V: TRBV20-1; size: many; DNA: TGCAGTGCCACCGCGGGTAGGGCCGGCAATCAGCCCCAGCATTTT; CDR3: CSATAGRAGNQPQHF
D: .; J: TRBJ2-1; V: TRBV11-2; size: many; DNA: TGTGCCAGCAGCTTAGCAAGTAGGCGGGCGGCGGATGAGCAGTTCTTC; CDR3: CASSLASRRAADEQFF